Here is one TCR beta chain with its context. The antigen remains unidentified. Per the germline V gene, CDR1 is MGHRA and CDR2 is YSYEKL. The CDR3 contains 18 residues. This sample was taken from a study of monozygotic twins with inflammatory bowel disease. Study results and caveats: Fewer shared clonotypes with others were found in IBD patients than in healthy twins, especially with disease activity.

Each TCR library used about 3,600 ng of total RNA. UMIs with a 6-nucleotide sample barcode were added by template switching. TCRdb processed the 5' RACE reads again and assigns one entry to each CDR3 protein, with no DNA. The listing contains 350,000 to 500,000 distinct CDR3 sequences. The sequenced sample was blood. The chain uses TRBV4-1 and TRBJ1-6. This sequence originates from a human donor with ulcerative colitis or Crohn's disease, or a healthy co-twin of an affected twin (not recorded which). Here the CDR3 reads CASSQAEVRLSYNSPLHF.